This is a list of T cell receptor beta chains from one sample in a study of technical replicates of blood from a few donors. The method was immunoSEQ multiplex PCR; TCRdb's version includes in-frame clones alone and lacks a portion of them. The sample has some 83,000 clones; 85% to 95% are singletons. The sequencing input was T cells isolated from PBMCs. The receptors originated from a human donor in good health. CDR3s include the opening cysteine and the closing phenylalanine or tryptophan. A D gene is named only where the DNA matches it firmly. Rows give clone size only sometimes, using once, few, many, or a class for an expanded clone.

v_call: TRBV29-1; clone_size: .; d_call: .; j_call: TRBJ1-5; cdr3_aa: CSVEMGLNQPQHF
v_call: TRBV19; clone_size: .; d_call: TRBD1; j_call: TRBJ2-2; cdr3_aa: CASIEGAKGTGELFF
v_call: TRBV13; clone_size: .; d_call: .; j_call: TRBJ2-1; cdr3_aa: CASSSLREWSFF
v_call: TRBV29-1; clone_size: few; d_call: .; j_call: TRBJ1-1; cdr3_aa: CSVTPRVSAEAFF
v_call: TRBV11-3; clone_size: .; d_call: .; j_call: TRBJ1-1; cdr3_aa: CASSLGASSTEAFF
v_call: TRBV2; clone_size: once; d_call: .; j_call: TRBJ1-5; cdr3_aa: CASQNVNQPQHF
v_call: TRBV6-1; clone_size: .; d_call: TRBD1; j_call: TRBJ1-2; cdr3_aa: CASSDPRGRGDGYTF
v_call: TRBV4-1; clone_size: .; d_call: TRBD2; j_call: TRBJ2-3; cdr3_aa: CASSPSGRSDTQYF
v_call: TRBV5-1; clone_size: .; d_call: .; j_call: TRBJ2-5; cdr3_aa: CASSLGLDQETQYF
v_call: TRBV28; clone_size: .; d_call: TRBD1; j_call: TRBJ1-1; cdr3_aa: CASTGTGGTEAFF
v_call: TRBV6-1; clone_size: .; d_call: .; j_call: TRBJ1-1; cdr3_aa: CASSYPWEAEAFF
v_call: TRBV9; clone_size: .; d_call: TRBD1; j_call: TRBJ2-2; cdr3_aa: CASSLEGAGTGELFF
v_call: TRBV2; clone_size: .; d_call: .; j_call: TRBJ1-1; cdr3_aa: CAAQGNTEAFF
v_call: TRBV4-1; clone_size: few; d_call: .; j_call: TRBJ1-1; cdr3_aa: CASSQDARQNTEAFF
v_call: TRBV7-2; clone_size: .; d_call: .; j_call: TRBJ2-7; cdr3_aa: CASSRRRGLYEQYF
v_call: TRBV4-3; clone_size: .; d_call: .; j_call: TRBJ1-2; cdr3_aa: CASSRDERGTNYGYTF
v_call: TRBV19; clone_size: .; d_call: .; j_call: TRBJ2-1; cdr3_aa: CASSIPYEQFF
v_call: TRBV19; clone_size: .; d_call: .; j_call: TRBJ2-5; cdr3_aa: CASSIGHRETQYF
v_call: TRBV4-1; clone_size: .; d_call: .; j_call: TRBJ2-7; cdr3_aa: CASSQLVSSYEQYF
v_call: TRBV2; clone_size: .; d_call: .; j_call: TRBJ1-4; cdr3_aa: CASRLLATNEKLFF
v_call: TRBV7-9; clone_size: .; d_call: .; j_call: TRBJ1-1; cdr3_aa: CASSQAFVGQTTEAFF
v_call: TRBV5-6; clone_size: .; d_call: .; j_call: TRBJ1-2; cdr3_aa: CASSLSQGYGYTF
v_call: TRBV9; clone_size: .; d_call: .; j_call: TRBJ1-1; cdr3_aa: CASSVDRGGNTEAFF
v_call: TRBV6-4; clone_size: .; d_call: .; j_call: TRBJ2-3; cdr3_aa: CASRASGSDTQYF
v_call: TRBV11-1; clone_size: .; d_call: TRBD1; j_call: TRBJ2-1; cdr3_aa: CASSPGTGTYNEQFF
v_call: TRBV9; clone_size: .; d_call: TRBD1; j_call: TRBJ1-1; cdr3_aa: CASSRDRGYYTEAFF
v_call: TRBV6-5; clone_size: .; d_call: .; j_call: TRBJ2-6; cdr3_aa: CASNPDGRANVLTF
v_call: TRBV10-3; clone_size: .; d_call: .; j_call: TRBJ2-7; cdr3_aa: CAISEGATYEQYF
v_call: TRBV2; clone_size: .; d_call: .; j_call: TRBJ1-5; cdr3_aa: CASTEPGLWGQPQHF
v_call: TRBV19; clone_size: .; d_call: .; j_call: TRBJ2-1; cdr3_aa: CATSDRVVSEGNEQFF
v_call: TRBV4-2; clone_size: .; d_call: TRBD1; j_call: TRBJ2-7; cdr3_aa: CASSQVEGQSYYEQYF
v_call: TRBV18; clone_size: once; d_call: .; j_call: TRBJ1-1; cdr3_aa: CASSLPGYTEAFF
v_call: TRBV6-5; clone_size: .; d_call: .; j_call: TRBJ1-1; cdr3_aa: CASSYAGLEAFF
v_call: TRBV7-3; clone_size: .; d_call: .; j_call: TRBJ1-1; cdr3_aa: CASSLNRGTEAFF
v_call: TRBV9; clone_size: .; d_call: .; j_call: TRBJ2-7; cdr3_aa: CASSVERQVYEQYF
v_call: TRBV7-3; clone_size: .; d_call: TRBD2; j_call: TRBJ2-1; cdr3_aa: CASSLRRLAPYNEQFF
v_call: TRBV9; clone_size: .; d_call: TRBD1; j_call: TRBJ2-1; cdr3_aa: CASSGGQANEQFF
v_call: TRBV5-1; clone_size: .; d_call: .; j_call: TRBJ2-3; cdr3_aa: CASSFYSGSDTQYF
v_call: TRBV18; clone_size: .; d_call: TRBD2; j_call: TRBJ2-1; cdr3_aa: CASSPRAGFVEQFF
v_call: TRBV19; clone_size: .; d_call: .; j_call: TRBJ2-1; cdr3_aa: CASGNLFNEQFF